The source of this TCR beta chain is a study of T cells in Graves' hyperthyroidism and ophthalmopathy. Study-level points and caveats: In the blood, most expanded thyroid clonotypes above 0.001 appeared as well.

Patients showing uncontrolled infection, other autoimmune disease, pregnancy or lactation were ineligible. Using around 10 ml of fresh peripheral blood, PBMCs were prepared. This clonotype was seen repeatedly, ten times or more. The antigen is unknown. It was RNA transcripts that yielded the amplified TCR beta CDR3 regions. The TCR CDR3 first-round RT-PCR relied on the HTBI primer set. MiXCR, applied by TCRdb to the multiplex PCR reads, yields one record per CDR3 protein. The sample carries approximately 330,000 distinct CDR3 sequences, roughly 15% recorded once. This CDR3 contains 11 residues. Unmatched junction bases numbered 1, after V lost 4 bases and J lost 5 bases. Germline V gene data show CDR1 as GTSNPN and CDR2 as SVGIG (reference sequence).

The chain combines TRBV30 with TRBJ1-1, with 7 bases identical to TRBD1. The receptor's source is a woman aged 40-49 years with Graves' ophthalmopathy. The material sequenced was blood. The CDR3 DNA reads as TGTGCCTGGACCAGGGGGACTGAAGCTTTCTTT. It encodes CAWTRGTEAFF.